These T cell receptor beta chains were read from a single sample in a study of blood T cell repertoires in COVID-19. Sequencing used immunoSEQ multiplex PCR; TCRdb keeps in-frame clones, though not all of them. The top ten hold approximately 9.1% of the sample, which has more than 200,000 clones, approximately 83% seen once. Source material: peripheral blood. The origin of the receptors is a man aged 80 or over with acute or convalescent COVID-19. CDR3s include the opening cysteine and the closing phenylalanine or tryptophan. Each record gives: clone size, J gene, CDR3 length, D gene, V gene, CDR3 DNA, CDR3 protein. A D gene is named only where the DNA matches it firmly. Clone sizes are given selectively: once, few, many, or a class where the clone is expanded.

abundance: .
j_gene: TRBJ2-7
len: 19
d_gene: .
v_gene: TRBV21-1
CDR3nt: TGTGCCAGCAAAAAACCGGGACAGGGGGCTTTAACTACTTGTCGCGAGCAGTACTTC
CDR3aa: CASKKPGQGALTTCREQYF

abundance: .
j_gene: TRBJ2-5
len: 14
d_gene: TRBD1
v_gene: TRBV11-2
CDR3nt: TGTGCCAGCAGCTTAGATACAGGGGCGGAGACCCAGTACTTC
CDR3aa: CASSLDTGAETQYF

abundance: .
j_gene: TRBJ1-2
len: 16
d_gene: .
v_gene: TRBV25-1
CDR3nt: TGTGCCAGCAGTGAAGAGGGCAGGGGCCGGGGCTATGGCTACACCTTC
CDR3aa: CASSEEGRGRGYGYTF

abundance: .
j_gene: TRBJ2-7
len: 14
d_gene: TRBD1
v_gene: TRBV6-5
CDR3nt: TGTGCCAGCAGTCCGCGGGACAGGGGGCGCGAGCAGTACTTC
CDR3aa: CASSPRDRGREQYF

abundance: .
j_gene: TRBJ2-7
len: 14
d_gene: TRBD1
v_gene: TRBV2
CDR3nt: TGTGCCAGCAGTGCCCGGCAGGGGGTCTACGAGCAGTACTTC
CDR3aa: CASSARQGVYEQYF

abundance: .
j_gene: TRBJ1-3
len: 15
d_gene: .
v_gene: TRBV5-1
CDR3nt: TGCGCCAGCAGCGGGACTGGGGACTCTGGAAACACCATATATTTT
CDR3aa: CASSGTGDSGNTIYF

abundance: .
j_gene: TRBJ2-3
len: 15
d_gene: TRBD1
v_gene: TRBV6-5
CDR3nt: TGTGCCAGCAGCCGGGACAGGGCTTTCACAGATACGCAGTATTTT
CDR3aa: CASSRDRAFTDTQYF

abundance: .
j_gene: TRBJ2-3
len: 14
d_gene: .
v_gene: TRBV28
CDR3nt: TGTGCCAGCACCCCTTCCTCGGGTCTGGCGACGCAGTATTTT
CDR3aa: CASTPSSGLATQYF

abundance: once
j_gene: TRBJ1-2
len: 14
d_gene: .
v_gene: TRBV5-4
CDR3nt: TGTGCCAGCAGCTTGGAGACAGACTTCTATGGCTACACCTTC
CDR3aa: CASSLETDFYGYTF

abundance: .
j_gene: TRBJ1-2
len: 14
d_gene: .
v_gene: TRBV11-2
CDR3nt: TGTGCCAGCAGCTCGTACGACAACCCGGGGGGCTACACCTTC
CDR3aa: CASSSYDNPGGYTF

abundance: .
j_gene: TRBJ1-2
len: 13
d_gene: .
v_gene: TRBV7-9
CDR3nt: TGTGCCAGCAGCATCAGGGGAAACTATGGCTACACCTTC
CDR3aa: CASSIRGNYGYTF

abundance: few
j_gene: TRBJ2-7
len: 12
d_gene: TRBD2
v_gene: TRBV29-1
CDR3nt: TGCAGCGTAGTAGCGGGAGACTACGAGCAGTACTTC
CDR3aa: CSVVAGDYEQYF

abundance: few
j_gene: TRBJ2-1
len: 14
d_gene: TRBD1
v_gene: TRBV4-1
CDR3nt: TGCGCCAGCAGCCAAACAGGGGTTTACAATGAGCAGTTCTTC
CDR3aa: CASSQTGVYNEQFF

abundance: .
j_gene: TRBJ2-1
len: 18
d_gene: TRBD2
v_gene: TRBV5-1
CDR3nt: TGCGCCAGCCAAAGCGGGGCGGGGGGACTCCAGTTCTACAATGAGCAGTTCTTC
CDR3aa: CASQSGAGGLQFYNEQFF

abundance: .
j_gene: TRBJ2-3
len: 15
d_gene: TRBD1
v_gene: TRBV24-1
CDR3nt: TGTGCCACCAGTGATTTGGGGACAGGGAGAGATACGCAGTATTTT
CDR3aa: CATSDLGTGRDTQYF

abundance: .
j_gene: TRBJ2-1
len: 15
d_gene: TRBD1
v_gene: TRBV24-1
CDR3nt: TGTGCCACCAGTGCTCTGGACAGGTCCAACAATGAGCAGTTCTTC
CDR3aa: CATSALDRSNNEQFF

abundance: .
j_gene: TRBJ2-2
len: 15
d_gene: TRBD1
v_gene: TRBV24-1
CDR3nt: TGTGCCACCAGTGACTACGACAGGGCTACCGGGGAGCTGTTTTTT
CDR3aa: CATSDYDRATGELFF

abundance: .
j_gene: TRBJ2-2
len: 18
d_gene: TRBD2
v_gene: TRBV5-1
CDR3nt: TGCGCCAGCAGCTTGACCATGGGAGGGGCGCGGGGCACCGGGGAGCTGTTTTTT
CDR3aa: CASSLTMGGARGTGELFF

abundance: many
j_gene: TRBJ1-6
len: 14
d_gene: .
v_gene: TRBV15
CDR3nt: TGTGCCACCAGCGCTACAGGGTATAATTCACCCCTCCACTTT
CDR3aa: CATSATGYNSPLHF

abundance: once
j_gene: TRBJ1-1
len: 15
d_gene: .
v_gene: TRBV6-1
CDR3nt: TGTGCCAGCAGTGATCTAGGCAGGGTGGTCACTGAAGCTTTCTTT
CDR3aa: CASSDLGRVVTEAFF

abundance: .
j_gene: TRBJ2-5
len: 17
d_gene: TRBD1
v_gene: TRBV6-6
CDR3nt: TGTGCCAGCAGTCCACCTCCCCGACAGGGTTATCAAGAGACCCAGTACTTC
CDR3aa: CASSPPPRQGYQETQYF

abundance: .
j_gene: TRBJ2-7
len: 19
d_gene: .
v_gene: TRBV4-2
CDR3nt: TGTGCCAGCAGCCAAAAGATTCGTGCCGGGCTAGGGAGCTCCTACGAGCAGTACTTC
CDR3aa: CASSQKIRAGLGSSYEQYF

abundance: .
j_gene: TRBJ2-1
len: 15
d_gene: .
v_gene: TRBV28
CDR3nt: TGTGCCAGCAGTTCCGACTCGAGTTTCTACAATGAGCAGTTCTTC
CDR3aa: CASSSDSSFYNEQFF

abundance: .
j_gene: TRBJ1-1
len: 13
d_gene: .
v_gene: TRBV7-8
CDR3nt: TGTGCCAGCAGCTCCGACAGGAACGGTGAAGCTTTCTTT
CDR3aa: CASSSDRNGEAFF

abundance: .
j_gene: TRBJ1-1
len: 13
d_gene: .
v_gene: TRBV6-5
CDR3nt: TGTGCCATTAGAACAGGTCTGAACACTGAAGCTTTCTTT
CDR3aa: CAIRTGLNTEAFF

abundance: few
j_gene: TRBJ1-5
len: 16
d_gene: TRBD1
v_gene: TRBV27
CDR3nt: TGTGCCAGCAGTTTATCCGGACAGGGAGGGCGTCAGCCCCAGCATTTT
CDR3aa: CASSLSGQGGRQPQHF

abundance: .
j_gene: TRBJ2-4
len: 15
d_gene: TRBD1
v_gene: TRBV5-1
CDR3nt: TGCGCCAGCAGCGTAAAAACAGGGGGCGAAAACATTCAGTACTTC
CDR3aa: CASSVKTGGENIQYF

abundance: .
j_gene: TRBJ1-5
len: 15
d_gene: TRBD1
v_gene: TRBV19
CDR3nt: TGTGCCAGTAAACCGGACAGGGGGAGCAATCAGCCCCAGCATTTT
CDR3aa: CASKPDRGSNQPQHF

abundance: .
j_gene: TRBJ1-2
len: 11
d_gene: .
v_gene: TRBV20-1
CDR3nt: TGCAGTGCTCAAGGGGACTATGGCTACACCTTC
CDR3aa: CSAQGDYGYTF

abundance: few
j_gene: TRBJ2-7
len: 14
d_gene: .
v_gene: TRBV2
CDR3nt: TGTGCCAGCAGCTACCAGTGGCAAGGCGGCGAGCAGTACTTC
CDR3aa: CASSYQWQGGEQYF

abundance: .
j_gene: TRBJ1-3
len: 17
d_gene: .
v_gene: TRBV19
CDR3nt: TGTGCCAGTAGTATATTGGGGGGGCTTCTCTCTGGAAACACCATATATTTT
CDR3aa: CASSILGGLLSGNTIYF

abundance: .
j_gene: TRBJ1-1
len: 13
d_gene: .
v_gene: TRBV6-5
CDR3nt: TGTGCCAGCGGAGAAAGCCTGAACACTGAAGCTTTCTTT
CDR3aa: CASGESLNTEAFF

abundance: few
j_gene: TRBJ1-5
len: 15
d_gene: .
v_gene: TRBV6-5
CDR3nt: TGTGCCAGCAGTTACTCGTGGGGAGGCAATCAGCCCCAGCATTTT
CDR3aa: CASSYSWGGNQPQHF

abundance: few
j_gene: TRBJ2-7
len: 13
d_gene: .
v_gene: TRBV6-5
CDR3nt: TGTGCCAGCAGTACCCGGACACTCTACGAGCAGTACTTC
CDR3aa: CASSTRTLYEQYF

abundance: .
j_gene: TRBJ1-3
len: 16
d_gene: .
v_gene: TRBV7-9
CDR3nt: TGTGCCAGCAGCTTAGTACGGGGGGTCTCTGGAAACACCATATATTTT
CDR3aa: CASSLVRGVSGNTIYF

abundance: .
j_gene: TRBJ2-7
len: 15
d_gene: TRBD1
v_gene: TRBV5-4
CDR3nt: TGTGCCAGCAGCCCGCCCGGGACAGGGAAAAACGAGCAGTACTTC
CDR3aa: CASSPPGTGKNEQYF

abundance: .
j_gene: TRBJ2-1
len: 14
d_gene: TRBD2
v_gene: TRBV15
CDR3nt: TGTGCCACCAGCCCCGGGCGGGAGGGCTTAGAGCAGTTCTTC
CDR3aa: CATSPGREGLEQFF

abundance: .
j_gene: TRBJ2-7
len: 13
d_gene: TRBD2
v_gene: TRBV7-9
CDR3nt: TGTGCCAGCAGCATTGGACTAGTAGGCGAGCAGTACTTC
CDR3aa: CASSIGLVGEQYF

abundance: .
j_gene: TRBJ2-1
len: 15
d_gene: TRBD1
v_gene: TRBV10-3
CDR3nt: TGTGCCATCACTTCTTCACAGGGGGCGCACAATGAGCAGTTCTTC
CDR3aa: CAITSSQGAHNEQFF

abundance: .
j_gene: TRBJ2-3
len: 15
d_gene: .
v_gene: TRBV9
CDR3nt: TGTGCCAGCAGCGGAAGGACGGGGAGCACAGATACGCAGTATTTT
CDR3aa: CASSGRTGSTDTQYF

abundance: .
j_gene: TRBJ1-1
len: 14
d_gene: TRBD1
v_gene: TRBV28
CDR3nt: TGTGCCAGCAGTTTCCTTGACAGGGTCACTGAAGCTTTCTTT
CDR3aa: CASSFLDRVTEAFF

abundance: .
j_gene: TRBJ1-1
len: 15
d_gene: .
v_gene: TRBV10-3
CDR3nt: TGTGCCATCAGTGAATTGAGGGCCGGTAGCACTGAAGCTTTCTTT
CDR3aa: CAISELRAGSTEAFF

abundance: .
j_gene: TRBJ1-6
len: 14
d_gene: .
v_gene: TRBV15
CDR3nt: TGTGCCACCAGCAGCTACACAGGGAACGATGACCTCCACTTT
CDR3aa: CATSSYTGNDDLHF

abundance: once
j_gene: TRBJ1-2
len: 13
d_gene: TRBD1
v_gene: TRBV30
CDR3nt: TGTGCCTATACCGGGACAGGGGACTATGGCTACACCTTC
CDR3aa: CAYTGTGDYGYTF

abundance: .
j_gene: TRBJ1-1
len: 14
d_gene: .
v_gene: TRBV5-1
CDR3nt: TGCGCCAGCAGCTTATTTGACGGGGTGGCTGAAGCTTTCTTT
CDR3aa: CASSLFDGVAEAFF

abundance: .
j_gene: TRBJ2-7
len: 15
d_gene: TRBD1
v_gene: TRBV2
CDR3nt: TGTGCCAGCACCTCCCCCCGGACAGGGGCCGTCAAGCAGTACTTC
CDR3aa: CASTSPRTGAVKQYF

abundance: few
j_gene: TRBJ1-2
len: 13
d_gene: .
v_gene: TRBV30
CDR3nt: TGTGCCTGGAGTGTGGGGGCGAACTATGGCTACACCTTC
CDR3aa: CAWSVGANYGYTF

abundance: few
j_gene: TRBJ1-2
len: 15
d_gene: TRBD1
v_gene: TRBV19
CDR3nt: TGTGCCAGTAGTTACCGGGACAGTCATAACTATGGCTACACCTTC
CDR3aa: CASSYRDSHNYGYTF

abundance: .
j_gene: TRBJ2-3
len: 14
d_gene: .
v_gene: TRBV5-1
CDR3nt: TGCGCCAGCAGCTTGGCGGTACGGAGGAATACGCAGTATTTT
CDR3aa: CASSLAVRRNTQYF

abundance: .
j_gene: TRBJ2-6
len: 19
d_gene: TRBD1
v_gene: TRBV7-8
CDR3nt: TGTGCCAGCACCTCTGGCAGGGGGCGCCGATACTCTGGGGCCAACGTCCTGACTTTC
CDR3aa: CASTSGRGRRYSGANVLTF

abundance: once
j_gene: TRBJ1-1
len: 15
d_gene: TRBD1
v_gene: TRBV4-1
CDR3nt: TGCGCCAGCAGCCTTAGACAGGGGGGGGACACTGAAGCTTTCTTT
CDR3aa: CASSLRQGGDTEAFF

abundance: .
j_gene: TRBJ2-3
len: 14
d_gene: TRBD1
v_gene: TRBV2
CDR3nt: TGTGCCAGCATGAGACAGGGTTGGGGAGATACGCAGTATTTT
CDR3aa: CASMRQGWGDTQYF

abundance: .
j_gene: TRBJ1-5
len: 17
d_gene: .
v_gene: TRBV4-2
CDR3nt: TGTGCCAGCAGCCACTTCTCCTCGGGGCCGAGGGGGCAGCCCCAGCATTTT
CDR3aa: CASSHFSSGPRGQPQHF

abundance: .
j_gene: TRBJ2-2
len: 16
d_gene: .
v_gene: TRBV24-1
CDR3nt: TGTGCCACCAGTGATCCCGGGACTGGGACGACCGGGGAGCTGTTTTTT
CDR3aa: CATSDPGTGTTGELFF

abundance: .
j_gene: TRBJ1-2
len: 16
d_gene: .
v_gene: TRBV4-1
CDR3nt: TGCGCCAGCAGCCAGGGAGCAGGAACAGCGTTCTATGGCTACACCTTC
CDR3aa: CASSQGAGTAFYGYTF